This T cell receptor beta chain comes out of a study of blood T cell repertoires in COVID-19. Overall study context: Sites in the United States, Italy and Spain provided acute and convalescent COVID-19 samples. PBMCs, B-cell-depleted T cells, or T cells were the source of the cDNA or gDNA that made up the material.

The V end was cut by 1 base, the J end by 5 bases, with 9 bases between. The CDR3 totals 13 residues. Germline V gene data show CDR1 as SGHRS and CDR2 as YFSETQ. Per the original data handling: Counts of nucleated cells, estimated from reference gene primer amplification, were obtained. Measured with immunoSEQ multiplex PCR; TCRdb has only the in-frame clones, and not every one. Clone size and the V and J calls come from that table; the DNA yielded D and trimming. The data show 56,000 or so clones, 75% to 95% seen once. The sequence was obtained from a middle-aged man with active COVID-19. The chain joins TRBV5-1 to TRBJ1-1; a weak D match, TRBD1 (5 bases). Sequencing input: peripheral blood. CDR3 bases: TGCGCCAGCAGCTTGTCGGCAGGGACTGAAGCTTTCTTT. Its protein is CASSLSAGTEAFF.